A selection of T cell receptor beta chains follows, all from one sample in a study of CD8 T cells in ankylosing spondylitis. TCRdb fed the 5' RACE reads into MiXCR, producing one record per CDR3 protein. The sample includes approximately 250,000 distinct CDR3 sequences, about 11% of them seen just once. Sequencing was performed on blood, either unsorted or a sorted T cell fraction (not recorded which). The receptors shown here come from a male donor with ankylosing spondylitis or in good health (not recorded which). The CDR3 runs from the conserved cysteine through the conserved F or W. The order of the fields is V gene, clone size, CDR3 protein. The size field is filled for only some rows; it gives once, few, many or a size class.

TRBV20-1 | many | CSARGPGTSNTGELFF
TRBV19 | many | CASIESGGLMNNEQFF
TRBV6-5 | many | CASSYIRALVGQGPMGYTF
TRBV13 | many | CASSSLGGRSYNEQFF
TRBV7-8 | many | CASSKTGWTDTQYF
TRBV11-2 | many | CASSLQGGGYNEQFF
TRBV25-1 | few | CASSDSAGQKRQYF
TRBV20-1 | many | CSAFLGTGSNSPLHF
TRBV12-3/TRBV12-4 | many | CASSPRTGNNSPLHF
TRBV25-1 | . | CASGERTSGSGTQYF
TRBV2 | few | CASNPTTIAPCPRTDTQYF
TRBV5-1 | many | CASSSLAADTGELFF
TRBV5-1 | many | CASSRETSGGYNEQFF
TRBV20-1 | many | CSARDPTGGYNEQFF
TRBV12-3/TRBV12-4 | many | CASTKSPYEQYF
TRBV7-2 | many | CASSYPGTSINEVFF
TRBV20-1 | many | CSARVVSEETQYF
TRBV11-2 | . | CASSFSGTSGPLPYEQYF
TRBV6-1 | many | CASTLRQGRAEAFF
TRBV13 | . | CASTRSQGAEQETQYF
TRBV7-9 | few | CASSLAGSTEKLFF
TRBV12-3/TRBV12-4 | many | CASSPTGTLVYRYTF
TRBV10-3 | . | CAIRAERLNTGELFF
TRBV7-9 | . | CASSQGGSDGTEAFF
TRBV25-1 | many | CATLAGTDTQYF
TRBV5-1 | many | CASSPDGDTLAYEQYF
TRBV5-5 | few | CASSFSGRANVDTQYF
TRBV20-1 | many | CSARRYRLAGAYEQYF
TRBV18 | . | CVSFAGVSSYEQYF
TRBV2 | many | CASRTFEAFF
TRBV4-1 | many | CASSQGIWGNEQFF
TRBV29-1 | . | CSVGESASYEQYF